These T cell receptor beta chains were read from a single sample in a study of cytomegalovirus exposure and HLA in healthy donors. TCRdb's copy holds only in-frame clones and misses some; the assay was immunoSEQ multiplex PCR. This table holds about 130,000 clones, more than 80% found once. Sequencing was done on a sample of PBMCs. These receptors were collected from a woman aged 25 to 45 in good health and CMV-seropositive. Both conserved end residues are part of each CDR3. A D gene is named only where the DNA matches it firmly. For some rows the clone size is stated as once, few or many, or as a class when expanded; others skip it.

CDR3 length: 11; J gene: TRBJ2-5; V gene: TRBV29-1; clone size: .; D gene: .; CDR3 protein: CSVTRGETQYF; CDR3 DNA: TGCAGCGTGACCAGAGGGGAGACCCAGTACTTC
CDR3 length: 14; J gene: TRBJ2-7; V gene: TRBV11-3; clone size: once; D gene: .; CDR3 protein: CASSYGTFSYEQYF; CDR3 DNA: TGTGCCAGCAGCTACGGGACTTTCTCCTACGAGCAGTACTTC
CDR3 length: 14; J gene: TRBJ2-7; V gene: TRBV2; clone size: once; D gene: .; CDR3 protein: CASSDFSAGYEQYF; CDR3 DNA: TGTGCCAGCAGTGATTTTTCAGCGGGTTACGAGCAGTACTTC
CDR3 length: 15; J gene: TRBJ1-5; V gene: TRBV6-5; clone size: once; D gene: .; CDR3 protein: CASSYLGLSNQPQHF; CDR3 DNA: TGTGCCAGCAGTTACCTGGGACTAAGCAATCAGCCCCAGCATTTT
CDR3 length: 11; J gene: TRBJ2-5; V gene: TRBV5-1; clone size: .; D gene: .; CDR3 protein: CASSSSETQYF; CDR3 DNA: TGCGCCAGCAGCTCGTCGGAGACCCAGTACTTC
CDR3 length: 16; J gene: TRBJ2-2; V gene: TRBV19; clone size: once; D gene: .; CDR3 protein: CASSPIGLANTGELFF; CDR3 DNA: TGTGCCAGTAGTCCCATTGGGCTCGCGAACACCGGGGAGCTGTTTTTT
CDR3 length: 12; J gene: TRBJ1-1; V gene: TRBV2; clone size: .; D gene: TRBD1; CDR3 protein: CAERGLDTEAFF; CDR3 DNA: TGTGCCGAAAGGGGGCTGGACACTGAAGCTTTCTTT
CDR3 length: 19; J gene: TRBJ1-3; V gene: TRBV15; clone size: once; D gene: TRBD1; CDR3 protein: CATSRNLRDRAGSGNTIYF; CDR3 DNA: TGTGCCACCAGCAGAAACCTCCGGGACAGGGCAGGCTCTGGAAACACCATATATTTT
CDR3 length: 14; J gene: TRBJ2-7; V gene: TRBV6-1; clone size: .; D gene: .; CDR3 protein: CASSESRFSYEQYF; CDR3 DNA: TGTGCCAGCAGTGAATCCAGGTTTTCCTACGAGCAGTACTTC
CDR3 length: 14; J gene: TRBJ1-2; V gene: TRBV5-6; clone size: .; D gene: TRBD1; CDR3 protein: CASSPGTGMYGYTF; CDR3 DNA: TGTGCCAGCAGCCCCGGGACAGGGATGTATGGCTACACCTTC
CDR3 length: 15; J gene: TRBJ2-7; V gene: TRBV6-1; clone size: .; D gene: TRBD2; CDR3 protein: CASTVLAGDRDEQYF; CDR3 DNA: TGTGCCAGCACCGTGCTAGCGGGAGATCGCGACGAGCAGTACTTC
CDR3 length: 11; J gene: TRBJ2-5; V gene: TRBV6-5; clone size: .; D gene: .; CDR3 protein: CASSYRGTQYF; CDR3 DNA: TGTGCCAGCAGTTACCGGGGAACCCAGTACTTC
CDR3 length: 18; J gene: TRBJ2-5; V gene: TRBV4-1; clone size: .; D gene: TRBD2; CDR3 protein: CASSQDRSSGRAGETQYF; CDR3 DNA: TGCGCCAGCAGCCAAGATCGGTCTAGCGGGAGGGCCGGGGAGACCCAGTACTTC
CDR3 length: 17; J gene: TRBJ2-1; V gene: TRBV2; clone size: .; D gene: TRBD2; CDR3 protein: CASSLLLAGVSYNEQFF; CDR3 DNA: TGTGCCAGCAGCCTACTACTAGCGGGGGTGTCTTACAATGAGCAGTTCTTC
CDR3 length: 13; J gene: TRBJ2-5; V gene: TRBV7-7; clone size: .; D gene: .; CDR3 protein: CASSYYGSPNVHF; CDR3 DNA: TGTGCCAGCAGCTACTACGGGAGTCCTAATGTCCACTTC
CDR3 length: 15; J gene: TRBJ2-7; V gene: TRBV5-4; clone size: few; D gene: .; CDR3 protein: CASSWGDLGRGEQYF; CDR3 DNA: TGTGCCAGCAGCTGGGGGGATCTGGGGAGAGGCGAGCAGTACTTC
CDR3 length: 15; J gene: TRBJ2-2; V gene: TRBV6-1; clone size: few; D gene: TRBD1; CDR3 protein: CASSEGTGPTGELFF; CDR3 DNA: TGTGCCAGCAGTGAAGGGACAGGGCCCACCGGGGAGCTGTTTTTT
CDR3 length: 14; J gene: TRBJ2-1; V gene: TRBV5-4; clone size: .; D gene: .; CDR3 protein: CASTRPERYNEQFF; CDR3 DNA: TGTGCCAGCACTCGGCCTGAGCGGTACAATGAGCAGTTCTTC
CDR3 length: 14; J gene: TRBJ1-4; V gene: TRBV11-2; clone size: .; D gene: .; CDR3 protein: CASSLDRGSEKLFF; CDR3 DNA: TGTGCCAGCAGCTTAGATAGGGGGTCTGAAAAACTGTTTTTT
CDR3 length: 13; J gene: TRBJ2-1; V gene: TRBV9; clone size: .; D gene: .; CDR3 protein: CASSVGTHNEQFF; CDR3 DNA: TGTGCCAGCAGCGTAGGGACACACAATGAGCAGTTCTTC
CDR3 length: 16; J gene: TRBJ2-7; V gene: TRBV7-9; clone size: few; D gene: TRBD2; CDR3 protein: CASSFGAGGFSYEQYF; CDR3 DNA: TGTGCCAGCAGCTTCGGGGCGGGAGGTTTCTCCTACGAGCAGTACTTC
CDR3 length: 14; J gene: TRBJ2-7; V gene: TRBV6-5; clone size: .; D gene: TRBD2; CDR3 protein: CASSPAGTRSEQYF; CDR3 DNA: TGTGCCAGCAGTCCAGCCGGGACTAGAAGCGAGCAGTACTTC
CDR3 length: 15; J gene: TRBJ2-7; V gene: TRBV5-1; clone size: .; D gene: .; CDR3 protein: CASSPAAWGRYEQYF; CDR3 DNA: TGCGCCAGCAGCCCCGCCGCCTGGGGGCGCTACGAGCAGTACTTC